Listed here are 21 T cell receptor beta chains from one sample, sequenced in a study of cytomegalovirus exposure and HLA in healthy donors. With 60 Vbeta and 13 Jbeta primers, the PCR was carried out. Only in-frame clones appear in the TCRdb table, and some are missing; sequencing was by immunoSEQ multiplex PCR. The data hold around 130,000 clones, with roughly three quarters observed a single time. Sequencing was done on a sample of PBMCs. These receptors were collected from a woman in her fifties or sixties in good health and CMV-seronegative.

The CDR3 DNA is TGTGCCAGCAGGACATACAATGAGCAGTTCTTC. This translates into CASRTYNEQFF. The chain couples TRBV2 to TRBJ2-1; D uncertain. Trimming cost V 6 bases and J 4 bases, with 4 bases left between them. This CDR3 is 11 amino acids long. Germline V lookup: CDR1 SNHLY, CDR2 FYNNEI. Using reference TRBV2 and TRBJ2-1 for the parts outside the CDR3, the full variable domain is EPEVTQTPSHQVTQMGQEVILRCVPISNHLYFYWYRQILGQKVEFLVSFYNNEISEKSEIFDDQFSVERPDGSNFTLKIRSTKLEDSAMYFCASRTYNEQFFGPGTRLTVL.

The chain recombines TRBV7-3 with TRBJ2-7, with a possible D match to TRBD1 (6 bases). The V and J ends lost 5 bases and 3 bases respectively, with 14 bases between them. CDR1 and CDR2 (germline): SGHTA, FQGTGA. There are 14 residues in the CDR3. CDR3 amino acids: CASSRTGTLYEQYF. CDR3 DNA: TGTGCCAGCAGCCGAACCGGGACACTCTACGAGCAGTACTTC.

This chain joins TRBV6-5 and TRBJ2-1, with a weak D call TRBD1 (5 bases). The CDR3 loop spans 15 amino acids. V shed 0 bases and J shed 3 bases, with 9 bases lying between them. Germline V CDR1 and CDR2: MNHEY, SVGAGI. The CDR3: CASSYSDTFYNEQFF. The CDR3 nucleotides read TGTGCCAGCAGTTACTCGGACACCTTCTACAATGAGCAGTTCTTC.

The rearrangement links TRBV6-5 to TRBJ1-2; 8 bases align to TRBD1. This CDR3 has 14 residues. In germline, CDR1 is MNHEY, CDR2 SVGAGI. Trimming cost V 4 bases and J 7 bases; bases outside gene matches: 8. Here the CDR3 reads CASSSEGQAAGYTF. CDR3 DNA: TGTGCCAGCAGTTCGGAGGGACAGGCCGCTGGCTACACCTTC.

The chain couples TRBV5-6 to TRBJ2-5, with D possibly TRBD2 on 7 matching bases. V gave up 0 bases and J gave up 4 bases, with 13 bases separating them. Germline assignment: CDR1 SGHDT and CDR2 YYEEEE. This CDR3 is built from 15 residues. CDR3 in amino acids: CASSLVGGARETQYF. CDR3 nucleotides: TGTGCCAGCAGCTTGGTAGGGGGGGCTCGAGAGACCCAGTACTTC.

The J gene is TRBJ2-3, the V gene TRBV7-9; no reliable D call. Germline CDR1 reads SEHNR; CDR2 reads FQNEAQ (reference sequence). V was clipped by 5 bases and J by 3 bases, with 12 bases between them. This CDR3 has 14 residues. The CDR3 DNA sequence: TGTGCCAGCAGCCCTCGAGGAGCGACAGATACGCAGTATTTT. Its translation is CASSPRGATDTQYF.

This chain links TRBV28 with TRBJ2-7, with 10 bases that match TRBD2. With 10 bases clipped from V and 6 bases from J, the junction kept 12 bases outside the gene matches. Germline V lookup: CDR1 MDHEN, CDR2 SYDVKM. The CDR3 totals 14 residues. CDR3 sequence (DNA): TGTGCCACCCAAGCGGGAGGGTCTATCGGCGAGCAGTACTTC. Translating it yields CATQAGGSIGEQYF.

CDR3 coding DNA: TGTGCCAGCAGCCCGCGGGGCAAAAAAGAGAGCAATCAGCCCCAGCATTTT. Its protein is CASSPRGKKESNQPQHF. The chain combines TRBV7-9 with TRBJ1-5, with D perhaps matching TRBD1 (5 bases). Trimming cost V 5 bases and J 1 base, with 18 bases left between them. Germline V gives CDR1 SEHNR, CDR2 FQNEAQ (reference sequence). The CDR3 is made up of 17 amino acids.

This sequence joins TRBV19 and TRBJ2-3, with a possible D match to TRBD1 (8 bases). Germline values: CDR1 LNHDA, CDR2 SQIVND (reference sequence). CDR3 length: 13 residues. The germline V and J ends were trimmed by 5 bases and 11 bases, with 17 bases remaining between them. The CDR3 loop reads CASSARTGRGQYF. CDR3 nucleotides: TGTGCCAGTAGTGCACGGACAGGGAGGGGGCAGTATTTT.

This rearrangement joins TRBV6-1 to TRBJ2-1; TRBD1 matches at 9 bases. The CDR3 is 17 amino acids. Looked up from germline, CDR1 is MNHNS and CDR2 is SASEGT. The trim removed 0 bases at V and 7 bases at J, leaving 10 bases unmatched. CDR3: CASSEALGTGGGNEQFF. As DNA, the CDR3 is TGTGCCAGCAGTGAAGCGCTCGGCACAGGGGGCGGGAATGAGCAGTTCTTC.

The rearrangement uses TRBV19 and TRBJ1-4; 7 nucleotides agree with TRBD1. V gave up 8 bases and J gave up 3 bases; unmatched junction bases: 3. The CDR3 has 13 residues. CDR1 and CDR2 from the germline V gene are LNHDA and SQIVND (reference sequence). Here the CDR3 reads CASSDRANEKLFF. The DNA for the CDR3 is TGTGCCAGTTCCGACAGGGCTAATGAAAAACTGTTTTTT.

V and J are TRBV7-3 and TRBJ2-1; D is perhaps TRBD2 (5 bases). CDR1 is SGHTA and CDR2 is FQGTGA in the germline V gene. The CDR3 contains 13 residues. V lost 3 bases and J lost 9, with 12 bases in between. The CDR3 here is CASSFNGGAEQFF. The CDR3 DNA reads TGTGCCAGCAGCTTTAACGGAGGCGCTGAGCAGTTCTTC. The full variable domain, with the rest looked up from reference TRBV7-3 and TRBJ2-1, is GAGVSQTPSNKVTEKGKYVELRCDPISGHTALYWYRQSLGQGPEFLIYFQGTGAADDSGLPNDRFFAVRPEGSVSTLKIQRTERGDSAVYLCASSFNGGAEQFFGPGTRLTVL.

CDR3 sequence (DNA): TGTGCCAGCAGCTTAGATTCTACCGGGGAGCTGTTTTTT. Protein sequence: CASSLDSTGELFF. The V gene is TRBV11-2, the J gene TRBJ2-2; D is unresolved. The V end was cut by 0 bases, the J end by 5 bases, with 4 bases between. CDR3 length: 13 amino acids. Per the germline V gene, CDR1 is SGHAT and CDR2 is FQNNGV.

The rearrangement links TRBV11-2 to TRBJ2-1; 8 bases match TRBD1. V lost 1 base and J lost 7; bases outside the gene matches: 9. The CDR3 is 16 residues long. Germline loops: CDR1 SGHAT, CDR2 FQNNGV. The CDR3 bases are TGTGCCAGCAGCTTAGTCCCGGACAGGGTAAGGAATGAGCAGTTCTTC. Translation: CASSLVPDRVRNEQFF. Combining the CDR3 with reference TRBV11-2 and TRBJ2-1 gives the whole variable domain EAGVAQSPRYKIIEKRQSVAFWCNPISGHATLYWYQQILGQGPKLLIQFQNNGVVDDSQLPKDRFSAERLKGVDSTLKIQPAKLEDSAVYLCASSLVPDRVRNEQFFGPGTRLTVL.

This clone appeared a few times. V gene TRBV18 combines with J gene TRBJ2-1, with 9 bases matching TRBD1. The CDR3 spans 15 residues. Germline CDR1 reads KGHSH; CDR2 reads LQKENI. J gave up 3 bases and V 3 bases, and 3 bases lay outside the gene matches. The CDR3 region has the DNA TGTGCCAGCTCACCTCCGACAGGGGGCTACAATGAGCAGTTCTTC. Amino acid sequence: CASSPPTGGYNEQFF.

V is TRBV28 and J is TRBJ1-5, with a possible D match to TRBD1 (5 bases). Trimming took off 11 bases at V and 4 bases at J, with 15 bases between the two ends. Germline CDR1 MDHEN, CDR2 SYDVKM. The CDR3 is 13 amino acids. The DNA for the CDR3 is TGTGCCCGGCAAGGGGCCTTGAATCAGCCCCAGCATTTT. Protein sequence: CARQGALNQPQHF.

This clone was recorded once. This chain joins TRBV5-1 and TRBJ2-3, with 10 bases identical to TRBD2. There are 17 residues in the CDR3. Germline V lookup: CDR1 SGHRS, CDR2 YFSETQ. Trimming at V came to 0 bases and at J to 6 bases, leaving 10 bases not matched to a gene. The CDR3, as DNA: TGCGCCAGCAGCTTGGACCCTAGCGGGGGATACGGTGATACGCAGTATTTT. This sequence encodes CASSLDPSGGYGDTQYF.

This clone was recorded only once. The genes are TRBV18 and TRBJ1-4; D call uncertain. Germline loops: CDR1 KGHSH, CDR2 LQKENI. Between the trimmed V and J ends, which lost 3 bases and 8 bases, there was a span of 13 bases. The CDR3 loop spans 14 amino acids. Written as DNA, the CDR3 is TGTGCCAGCTCACCGGCAGCCCCGGGGGAAAAACTGTTTTTT. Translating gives CASSPAAPGEKLFF.

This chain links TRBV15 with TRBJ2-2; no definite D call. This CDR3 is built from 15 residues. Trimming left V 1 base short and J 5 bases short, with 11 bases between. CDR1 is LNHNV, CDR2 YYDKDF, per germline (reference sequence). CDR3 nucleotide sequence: TGTGCCACCAGCAGAGGGAGTACCCGGACCGGGGAGCTGTTTTTT. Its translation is CATSRGSTRTGELFF.

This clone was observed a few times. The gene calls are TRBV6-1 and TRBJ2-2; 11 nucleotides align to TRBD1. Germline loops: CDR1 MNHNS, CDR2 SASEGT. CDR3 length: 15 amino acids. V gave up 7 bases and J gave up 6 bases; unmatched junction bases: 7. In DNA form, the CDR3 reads TGTGCCAGCATCGGGGACAGGGGGTATGCCGGGGAGCTGTTTTTT. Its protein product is CASIGDRGYAGELFF.

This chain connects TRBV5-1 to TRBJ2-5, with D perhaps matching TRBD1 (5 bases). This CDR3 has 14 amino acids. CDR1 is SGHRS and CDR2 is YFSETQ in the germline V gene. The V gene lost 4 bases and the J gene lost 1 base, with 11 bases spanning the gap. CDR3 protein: CASSHTTVQETQYF. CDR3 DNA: TGCGCCAGCAGCCATACGACAGTCCAAGAGACCCAGTACTTC.